The present TCR beta chain was sequenced within a study of T-cell memory formation after mild COVID-19. Study background: TCR clusters largely stayed donor specific. General observations from the study: CM and EM subsets held most contracting CD4+ clones; EMRA held CD8+ ones. Cross-reactive memory apparently joined, as some responding clones appeared in pre-infection memory. Later expanders leaned CD4+, whereas day 15 to 85 contracting clones were balanced CD4/CD8.

V lost 0 bases to trimming and J lost 2 bases; unmatched junction nucleotides: 9. Germline values: CDR1 SGHTA, CDR2 FQGTGA. This CDR3 spans 18 amino acids. TCRdb ran MiXCR on the 5' RACE reads and lists one entry per CDR3 protein. The data show 550,000 to 600,000 distinct CDR3 sequences, 17% seen once. This clonotype has a count of ten or more. The target antigen is unknown. The clonotype comes from an adult woman who had mild COVID-19 (a few samples of this study predate the infection). Cell type and time point are not known. The sequenced sample consisted of PBMCs or a T cell subset sorted from them (not recorded which). This sequence joins TRBV7-3 and TRBJ2-3; 9 bases line up with TRBD1. DNA of the CDR3: TGTGCCAGCAGCTTAACGGGACAGGGACTCGCCCACACAGATACGCAGTATTTT. Its translation: CASSLTGQGLAHTDTQYF.